The table lists the clone carrying this T cell receptor (beta chain) with a count of one. Its specificity is unknown. With 6 bases clipped from V and 5 bases from J, the junction kept 9 bases outside the gene matches. This CDR3 has 15 amino acids. From germline, CDR1 is KGHSH and CDR2 LQKENI. This entry is derived from a study of siplizumab effects on memory and regulatory T cells. Approximately 93,000 TCR templates per sample were assayed. Assay used: immunoSEQ multiplex PCR; TCRdb lists only in-frame clones, some missing. The table includes around 110,000 clones, 94% detected once. General study points: Under siplizumab, an average around 69% of mappable alloreactive CD4+ clones were Treg-derived, compared with 26.9% in controls. Confirmatory evidence of suppressive function in proliferating siplizumab-culture Tregs was not obtained. Naive or memory phenotype assignment was not possible for roughly 80-96% of proliferating CD4+ or CD8+ clones.

This receptor was identified in a human donor in good health. Sequences were obtained from non-Treg CD4+ T cells sorted from blood. V usage is TRBV18 and J usage is TRBJ2-7, with 11 bases matching TRBD2. The DNA of the CDR3 is TGTGCCAGCTCGCTTACTAGCGGGAGTTCTCACGAGCAGTACTTC. It translates to CASSLTSGSSHEQYF.